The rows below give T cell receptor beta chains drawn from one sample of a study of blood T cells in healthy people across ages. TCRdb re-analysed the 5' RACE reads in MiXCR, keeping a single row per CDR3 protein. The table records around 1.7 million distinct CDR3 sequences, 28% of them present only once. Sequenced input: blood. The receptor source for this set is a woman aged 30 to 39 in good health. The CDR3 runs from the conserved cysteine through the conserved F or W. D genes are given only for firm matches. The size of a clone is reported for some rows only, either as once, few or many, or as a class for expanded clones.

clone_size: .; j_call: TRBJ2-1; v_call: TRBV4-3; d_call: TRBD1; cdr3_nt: TGCGCCAGCAGCCAAGAACGAACAGGGGATGAGCAGTTCTTC; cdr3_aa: CASSQERTGDEQFF
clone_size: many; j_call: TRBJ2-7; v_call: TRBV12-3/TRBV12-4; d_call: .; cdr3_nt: TGTGCCAGCAGTTTTGACAGCCCGGCATCCTACGAGCAGTACTTC; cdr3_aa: CASSFDSPASYEQYF
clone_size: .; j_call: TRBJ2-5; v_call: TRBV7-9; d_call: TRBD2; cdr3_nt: TGTGCCAGCAGCTCCTGGCGGGGGGGCCAAGAGACCCAGTACTTC; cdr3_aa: CASSSWRGGQETQYF
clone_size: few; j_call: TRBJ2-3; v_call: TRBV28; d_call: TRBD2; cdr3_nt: TGTGCCAGCAGCCCTAGCGGGGTTGAAGGTGCAGATACGCAGTATTTT; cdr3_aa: CASSPSGVEGADTQYF
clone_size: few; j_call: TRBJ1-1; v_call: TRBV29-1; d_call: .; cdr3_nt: TGCAGCGTCCGACCTCAAAGGGGCACTGAAGCTTTCTTT; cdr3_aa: CSVRPQRGTEAFF
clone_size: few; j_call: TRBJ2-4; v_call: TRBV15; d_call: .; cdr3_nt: TGTGCCACCAGCAGAGAGGGGGGTATTATACTAGCCAAAAACATTCAGTACTTC; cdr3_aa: CATSREGGIILAKNIQYF
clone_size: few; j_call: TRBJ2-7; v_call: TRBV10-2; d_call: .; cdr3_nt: TGCGCCAGCAGTGACTCCCCTGCCTACGAGCAGTACTTC; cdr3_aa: CASSDSPAYEQYF
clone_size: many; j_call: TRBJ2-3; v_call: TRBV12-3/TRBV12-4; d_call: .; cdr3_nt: TGTGCCAGCAGTTTAGCGCAGGATCCTACGCAGTATTTT; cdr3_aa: CASSLAQDPTQYF
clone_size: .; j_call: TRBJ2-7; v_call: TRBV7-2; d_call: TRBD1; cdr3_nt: TGTGCCAGCTCGGGACAGGGGGCGATTGAGCAGTACTTC; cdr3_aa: CASSGQGAIEQYF
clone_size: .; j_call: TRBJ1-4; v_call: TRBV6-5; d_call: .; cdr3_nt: TGTGCCAGCGGTAGGGGCGAAAAACTGTTTTTT; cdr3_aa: CASGRGEKLFF
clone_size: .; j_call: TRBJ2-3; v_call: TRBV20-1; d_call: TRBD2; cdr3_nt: TGCAGTGCTAGGCCTAGCGGGGGGGGGAGCACAGATACGCAGTATTTT; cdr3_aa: CSARPSGGGSTDTQYF
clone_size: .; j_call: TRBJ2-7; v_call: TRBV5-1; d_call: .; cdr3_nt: TGCGCCAGCAGCCCTGACCGCTCGGGGCAGTACTTC; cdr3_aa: CASSPDRSGQYF
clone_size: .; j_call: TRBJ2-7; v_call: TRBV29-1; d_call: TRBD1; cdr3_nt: TGCAGCGTGTTACCGGGACAGAGCGGTGAGCAGTACTTC; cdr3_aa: CSVLPGQSGEQYF
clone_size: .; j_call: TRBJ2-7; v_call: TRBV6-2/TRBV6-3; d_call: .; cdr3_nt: TGTGCCAGCACTCCCCTCTTTTGGGGCCCCTACGAGCAGTACTTC; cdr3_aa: CASTPLFWGPYEQYF
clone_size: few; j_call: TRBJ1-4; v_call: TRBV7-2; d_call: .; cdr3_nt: TGTGCCAGCTCGTCACAGGGCACTAATGAAAAACTGTTTTTT; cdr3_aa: CASSSQGTNEKLFF
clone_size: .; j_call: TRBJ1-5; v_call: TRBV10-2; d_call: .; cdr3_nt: TGCGCCAGCAGTGAGAACAGGGCAGGCAATCAGCCCCAGCATTTT; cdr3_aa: CASSENRAGNQPQHF
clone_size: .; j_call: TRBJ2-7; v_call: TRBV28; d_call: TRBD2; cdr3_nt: TGTGCCAGCAGTTTATCCTCCTCCTTACTAGCGCACTCCTACGAGCAGTACTTC; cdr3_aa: CASSLSSSLLAHSYEQYF
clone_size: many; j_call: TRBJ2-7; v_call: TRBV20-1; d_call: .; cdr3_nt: TGCAGTGCTAGAGATCAAGGGTCCTACGAGCAGTACTTC; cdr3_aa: CSARDQGSYEQYF
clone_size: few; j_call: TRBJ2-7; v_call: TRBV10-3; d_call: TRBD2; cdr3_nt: TGTGCCATCGGTAGCGGGCCCAGCGGATCCTACGAGCAGTACTTC; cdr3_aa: CAIGSGPSGSYEQYF
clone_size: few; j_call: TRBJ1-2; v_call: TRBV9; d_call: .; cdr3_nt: TGTGCCAGCAGCCCGACCTGGGGGGCGTTAAACTATGGCTACACCTTC; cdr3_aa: CASSPTWGALNYGYTF
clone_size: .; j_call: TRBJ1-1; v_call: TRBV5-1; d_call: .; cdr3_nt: TGCGCCAGCCGGGTCGGTCCTGAAGCTTTCTTT; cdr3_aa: CASRVGPEAFF
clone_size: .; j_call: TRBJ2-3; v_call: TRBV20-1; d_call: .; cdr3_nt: TGCAGTGCCGAAGCTTCGGGCACAGATACACAGTATTTT; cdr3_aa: CSAEASGTDTQYF
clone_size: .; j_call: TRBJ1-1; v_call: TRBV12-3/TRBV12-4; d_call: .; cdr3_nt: TGTGCCAGCAGTTTACGAGGGGCCGTCAACATGAACACTGAAGCTTTCTTT; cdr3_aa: CASSLRGAVNMNTEAFF
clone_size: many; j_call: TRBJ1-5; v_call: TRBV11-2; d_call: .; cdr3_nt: TGTGCCAGCAGCTTTTCCGGGACGGCCAATCAGCCCCAGCATTTT; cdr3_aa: CASSFSGTANQPQHF
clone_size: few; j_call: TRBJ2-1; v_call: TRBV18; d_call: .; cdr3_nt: TGTGCCAGCTCACCTGCAAACCAGGGGGGAGGTGAGCAGTTCTTC; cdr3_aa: CASSPANQGGGEQFF
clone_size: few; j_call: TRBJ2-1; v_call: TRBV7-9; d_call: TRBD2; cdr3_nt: TGTGCCGGCAGTAATGCCGGGACTAGACCCTACAATGAGCAGTTCTTC; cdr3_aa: CAGSNAGTRPYNEQFF
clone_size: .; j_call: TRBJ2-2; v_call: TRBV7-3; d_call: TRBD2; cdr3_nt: TGTGCCAGCAGCGAAAACCCGGGACTAGCGGGGACCGGGGAGCTGTTTTTT; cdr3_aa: CASSENPGLAGTGELFF
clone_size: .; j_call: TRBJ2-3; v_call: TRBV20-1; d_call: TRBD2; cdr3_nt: TGCAGTGCTAGCACTAGCGGGGGGGACACTAGCACAGATACGCAGTATTTT; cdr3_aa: CSASTSGGDTSTDTQYF
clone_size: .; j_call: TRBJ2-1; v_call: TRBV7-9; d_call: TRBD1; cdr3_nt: TGTGCCAGCAGAAAGACAGGGGAAGGCATCAATGAGCAGTTCTTC; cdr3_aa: CASRKTGEGINEQFF
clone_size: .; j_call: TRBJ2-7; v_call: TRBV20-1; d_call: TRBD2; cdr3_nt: TGCAGTGCTAGAGCCGGCGGGAGCCCTTCCTACGAGCAGTACTTC; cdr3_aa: CSARAGGSPSYEQYF
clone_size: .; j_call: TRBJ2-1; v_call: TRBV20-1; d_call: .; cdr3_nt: TGCAGTGCTAGAATCGGTTTGGGGGGAGTCTACAATGGGCAGTTCTTC; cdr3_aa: CSARIGLGGVYNGQFF
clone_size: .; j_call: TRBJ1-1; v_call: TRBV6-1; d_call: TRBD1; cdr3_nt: TGTGCCAGCAATGTGACAGGGGATATAAACACTGAAGCTTTCTTT; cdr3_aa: CASNVTGDINTEAFF
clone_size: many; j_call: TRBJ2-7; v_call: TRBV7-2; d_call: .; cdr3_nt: TGTGCCAGCAGCCAAGGGCCCCCTCGGCAGTACTTC; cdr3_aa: CASSQGPPRQYF
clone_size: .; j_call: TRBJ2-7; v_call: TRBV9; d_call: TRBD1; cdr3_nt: TGTGCCAGCGGCCGAGGGACAGGGGGCTCCTACGAGCAGTACTTC; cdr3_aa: CASGRGTGGSYEQYF
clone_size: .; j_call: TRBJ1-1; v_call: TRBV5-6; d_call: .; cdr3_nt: TGTGCCAGCAGCTTCCGGGCCTCCGAAGCTATACGCACTGAAGCTTTCTTT; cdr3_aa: CASSFRASEAIRTEAFF
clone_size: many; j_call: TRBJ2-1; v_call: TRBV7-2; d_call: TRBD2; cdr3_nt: TGTGCCAGCAGCTCCCCGACTAGCGGCAATGAGCAGTTCTTC; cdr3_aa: CASSSPTSGNEQFF
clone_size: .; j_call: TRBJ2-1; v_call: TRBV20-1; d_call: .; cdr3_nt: TGCAGTGCTGTCGGGACCCCGGATACAGATACGCAGTTCTTC; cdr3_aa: CSAVGTPDTDTQFF
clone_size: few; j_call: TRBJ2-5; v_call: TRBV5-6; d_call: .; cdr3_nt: TGTGCCAGCAGCTTGCTTATCCAGGACAGACGAAATAGAACCCAGTACTTC; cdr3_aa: CASSLLIQDRRNRTQYF
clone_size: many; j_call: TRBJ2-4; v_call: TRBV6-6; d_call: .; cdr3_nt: TGTGCCAGCAGTTACCTAGGTAGCTCGGACATTCAGTACTTC; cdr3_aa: CASSYLGSSDIQYF
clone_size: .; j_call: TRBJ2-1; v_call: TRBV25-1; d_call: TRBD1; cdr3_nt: TGTGCCAGCAGTGGCCCCCAGGGGGTCGATGAGCAGTTCTTC; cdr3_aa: CASSGPQGVDEQFF
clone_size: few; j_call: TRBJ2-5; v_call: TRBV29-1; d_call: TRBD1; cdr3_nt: TGCAGCGTCAGGACAGGGCTAGGTGAGCAGTACTTC; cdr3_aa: CSVRTGLGEQYF
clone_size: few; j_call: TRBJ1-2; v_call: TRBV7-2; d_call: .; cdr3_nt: TGTGCCAGCAGGGGGTATGGCAACTATGGCTACACCTTC; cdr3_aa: CASRGYGNYGYTF
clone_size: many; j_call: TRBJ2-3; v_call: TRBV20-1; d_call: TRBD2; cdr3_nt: TGCAGTGTCATTGGACTAGTGTCCGATACGCAGTATTTT; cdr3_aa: CSVIGLVSDTQYF